The 21 T cell receptor beta chains listed next were all sequenced from one sample in a study of blood T cells in healthy people across ages. Primed by a sample-barcoded 5' primer and a J-beta primer mix, a second PCR proceeded for roughly 7 to 12 cycles. From the 5' RACE reads, TCRdb called clonotypes with MiXCR, one entry per CDR3 protein. The data hold around 990,000 distinct CDR3 sequences, with roughly two fifths observed a single time. Source material: blood. Source of these receptors: a man aged 18 to 35 in good health.

This sequence joins TRBV27 and TRBJ2-3; D is unresolved. The CDR3 totals 13 residues. V lost 8 bases and J lost 5, with 14 bases in between. Germline-derived CDR1 and CDR2 are MNHEY and SMNVEV (reference sequence). The CDR3 sequence is CASFPRCLDTQYF. CDR3 coding DNA: TGTGCCAGCTTCCCGCGGTGCCTAGATACGCAGTATTTT.

The gene calls are TRBV4-3 and TRBJ2-2; D tentatively reads TRBD1 or TRBD2 (7 bases each). V lost 4 bases and J lost 4, with 28 bases in between. From germline, CDR1 is LGHNA and CDR2 YSLEER. The CDR3 covers 20 residues. DNA of the CDR3: TGCGCCAGCAGCCTCCGGTTTGAACAGGGGAGGGCACGAGCCACCGGGGAGCTGTTTTTT. Amino acids: CASSLRFEQGRARATGELFF.

This clonotype showed up many times. V and J are TRBV4-1 and TRBJ1-2; 7 nucleotides line up with TRBD1. Looked up from germline, CDR1 is MGHRA and CDR2 is YSYEKL. V lost 3 bases to trimming and J lost 1 base; unmatched junction nucleotides: 8. CDR3 length: 16 amino acids. This CDR3 reads CASSHTPGTDNYGYTF. As DNA, the CDR3 is TGCGCCAGCAGCCACACCCCCGGGACAGATAACTATGGCTACACCTTC.

This clonotype came up a few times. The chain employs TRBV7-2 and TRBJ1-1, with D uncertain. Germline CDR1 and CDR2: SGHTA and FQGNSA. This CDR3 has 12 amino acids. V lost 1 base to trimming and J lost 7 bases, with 7 bases between them. The CDR3 loop reads CASSLVVFEAFF. The CDR3 region has the DNA TGTGCCAGCAGCTTAGTAGTGTTTGAAGCTTTCTTT.

This clonotype was found a few times. The chain is built from TRBV5-1 and TRBJ2-1; D possibly uses TRBD1 or TRBD2 (5 bases each). The V end was cut by 5 bases, the J end by 3 bases, with 15 bases between. This CDR3 comprises 15 residues. The V gene's germline CDR1 is SGHRS and CDR2 YFSETQ. The CDR3 loop is CASRPGTQSYNEQFF. In DNA form, the CDR3 reads TGCGCCAGCAGACCTGGGACCCAGAGCTACAATGAGCAGTTCTTC. Complete variable domain (other parts from reference TRBV5-1 and TRBJ2-1): KAGVTQTPRYLIKTRGQQVTLSCSPISGHRSVSWYQQTPGQGLQFLFEYFSETQRNKGNFPGRFSGRQFSNSRSEMNVSTLELGDSALYLCASRPGTQSYNEQFFGPGTRLTVL.

The chain is built from TRBV7-2 and TRBJ2-3; no definite D call. CDR1 and CDR2 (germline): SGHTA, FQGNSA. CDR3 size: 14 residues. Deletions cut 3 bases from V and 6 bases from J, with 13 bases between. DNA of the CDR3: TGTGCCAGCAGCTTTTTCTCCCAAAGTGATACGCAGTATTTT. It codes for CASSFFSQSDTQYF.

This clonotype was found a few times. The V and J genes are TRBV12-5 and TRBJ2-7, with a possible D match to TRBD1 (6 bases). V lost 6 bases and J 5 bases, leaving 8 bases between the germline ends. This CDR3 comprises 11 residues. The germline V gene has CDR1 LGHNT and CDR2 FRNRAP. The DNA for the CDR3 is TGTGCTAGTGGCCCAGGGGACGAGCAGTACTTC. The encoded protein is CASGPGDEQYF.

V usage is TRBV15 and J usage is TRBJ2-3, with TRBD2 matching 8 bases. In germline, CDR1 is LNHNV, CDR2 YYDKDF (reference sequence). With 0 bases clipped from V and 2 bases from J, the junction kept 10 bases outside the gene matches. The CDR3 extends over 18 amino acids. Here the CDR3 DNA reads TGTGCCACCAGCAGAGATCGGGTGGCGGGGGGAGCCACAGATACGCAGTATTTT. Protein product: CATSRDRVAGGATDTQYF.

There are a few counts of this clonotype. The chain carries TRBV7-3 and TRBJ2-1; 10 positions match TRBD2. Germline V lookup: CDR1 SGHTA, CDR2 FQGTGA. This CDR3 contains 17 residues. V lost 3 bases and J lost 9; bases outside the gene matches: 14. The CDR3 here is CASSFISGGPWGGEQFF. The CDR3 DNA is TGTGCCAGCAGCTTCATTAGCGGGGGGCCCTGGGGTGGTGAGCAGTTCTTC.

The V and J genes are TRBV7-9 and TRBJ2-1; TRBD1 is a possible D gene (5 bases). V dropped 7 bases and J dropped 8 bases, with 12 bases sitting between them. The CDR3 is 12 amino acids. Germline V gene sequence: CDR1 SEHNR, CDR2 FQNEAQ (reference sequence). The CDR3 DNA reads as TGTGCCAGCAACCAGGGAAGCGATGAGCAGTTCTTC. Translation: CASNQGSDEQFF. The full variable domain, completed using reference TRBV7-9 and TRBJ2-1, is DTGVSQNPRHKITKRGQNVTFRCDPISEHNRLYWYRQTLGQGPEFLTYFQNEAQLEKSRLLSDRFSAERPKGSFSTLEIQRTEQGDSAMYLCASNQGSDEQFFGPGTRLTVL.

This clonotype was counted a few times. The rearrangement joins TRBV3-1 to TRBJ2-1, with 9 bases identical to TRBD2. Per germline, CDR1 LGHDT and CDR2 YNNKEL (reference sequence). The CDR3 spans 16 residues. The trim removed 0 bases at V and 9 bases at J, leaving 9 bases unmatched. The CDR3 here is CASSQDGLARASEQFF. In nucleotides, the CDR3 is TGTGCCAGCAGCCAAGATGGACTAGCGAGGGCCAGTGAGCAGTTCTTC.

This clonotype was detected only a few times. This rearrangement joins TRBV7-8 to TRBJ1-5, with D maybe TRBD1 (5 bases). Germline lookup yields CDR1 SGHVS and CDR2 FQNEAQ. This CDR3 has 16 residues. V lost 5 bases and J lost 0, with 14 bases in between. The CDR3 sequence is CASSPPTVYSNQPQHF. CDR3 in DNA: TGTGCCAGCAGCCCCCCGACAGTTTATAGCAATCAGCCCCAGCATTTT.

The gene calls are TRBV11-2 and TRBJ2-1; TRBD1 agrees at 8 bases. CDR3 length: 13 residues. J was trimmed by 7 bases and V by 5 bases; bases with no gene match: 4. Germline CDR1 reads SGHAT; CDR2 reads FQNNGV. The CDR3 reads CASSKDRENEQFF. In DNA, the CDR3 is TGTGCCAGCAGCAAGGACAGGGAAAATGAGCAGTTCTTC.

This clonotype appeared a few times. V usage is TRBV7-2 and J usage is TRBJ2-1; the D call may be TRBD1 or TRBD2 (5 bases each). The CDR3 sequence is 12 residues long. V shed 3 bases and J shed 9 bases, with 9 bases lying between them. Germline V lookup: CDR1 SGHTA, CDR2 FQGNSA. CDR3 residues: CASSFAGSEQFF. CDR3 nucleotides: TGTGCCAGCAGCTTCGCAGGGAGTGAGCAGTTCTTC.

A note on this clonotype: One end of the junction does not line up with germline, which may come from a read error. The V and J genes are TRBV29-1 and TRBJ2-5; 7 bases map to TRBD1. Near its end, the DNA agrees better with TRBJ2-7, so the J call may be wrong. CDR3 length: 11 amino acids. From germline, CDR1 is SQVTM and CDR2 ANQGSEA. CDR3 protein: CCVNRGHEQYF. In DNA form, the CDR3 reads TGCTGCGTCAACAGGGGTCACGAGCAGTACTTC.

The chain couples TRBV6-5 to TRBJ2-5; TRBD2 matches 14 bases. The germline V gene encodes CDR1 MNHEY and CDR2 SVGAGI. With 0 bases clipped from V and 4 bases from J, the junction kept 4 bases outside the gene matches. This CDR3 is built from 17 residues. The CDR3 coding sequence is TGTGCCAGCAGTTACTCGAAGGGACTAGCGGGAGCAGAGACCCAGTACTTC. Encoded protein: CASSYSKGLAGAETQYF.

This clonotype was detected only a few times. CDR3 loop: CASSEWAGAPDTQYF. DNA for the CDR3: TGTGCCAGCAGTGAATGGGCAGGAGCCCCAGATACGCAGTATTTT. V is TRBV6-1 and J is TRBJ2-3; unclear D gene. CDR1 and CDR2 (germline): MNHNS, SASEGT. The CDR3 sequence is 15 residues long. V was pared by 2 bases and J by 4 bases, with 13 bases between.

This clonotype was recorded a few times. The chain couples TRBV7-2 to TRBJ2-3, with D possibly matching TRBD1 (5 bases). Trimming pared 1 base from V and 5 bases from J, leaving 7 bases between. Per the germline V gene, CDR1 is SGHTA and CDR2 is FQGNSA. The CDR3 totals 13 residues. CDR3 coding DNA: TGTGCCAGCAGCTTAGACAGGAGAGATACGCAGTATTTT. This sequence encodes CASSLDRRDTQYF.

This chain uses TRBV4-3 with TRBJ2-1; 13 bases match TRBD2. Germline V lookup: CDR1 LGHNA, CDR2 YSLEER. CDR3 length equals 16 residues. Trimming at V came to 3 bases and at J to 7 bases, leaving 6 bases not matched to a gene. The DNA of the CDR3 is TGCGCCAGCAGCCACCCCGGGACTAGCGGGGTGAATGAGCAGTTCTTC. Its protein product is CASSHPGTSGVNEQFF.

This clonotype was picked up a small number of times. The chain combines TRBV6-6 with TRBJ2-3; 7 bases are shared with TRBD1. Germline CDR1 reads MNHNY; CDR2 reads SVGAGI (reference sequence). The V and J ends lost 4 bases and 1 base, in that order; junction bases with no gene match: 5. This CDR3 comprises 15 residues. The CDR3 sequence is CASSSQGWGTDTQYF. CDR3 bases: TGTGCCAGCAGTTCACAGGGGTGGGGCACAGATACGCAGTATTTT.

This clonotype was counted between two and nine times. The chain employs TRBV7-2 and TRBJ2-3; D is undetermined. CDR1 SGHTA and CDR2 FQGNSA come from the germline V gene. V gave up 2 bases and J gave up 0 bases, with 9 bases separating them. The CDR3 contains 15 residues. The CDR3 DNA reads TGTGCCAGCAGCTTACCCGGACGGAGCACAGATACGCAGTATTTT. Amino acid sequence: CASSLPGRSTDTQYF.